This TCR beta chain was sequenced for a study of regulatory T cells in long-lasting Graves disease. General study results and limits: Persistent disease preferred TRBV28, TRBJ1-2 and TRBJ2-5; new disease, TRBV20-1 and TRBJ2-1.

Trimming removed 3 bases from V and 4 bases from J; junction bases left unmatched: 2. The CDR3 length is 13 residues. Germline CDR1 GTSNPN, CDR2 SVGIG (reference sequence). iRepertoire HTBI primers and Arm-PCR of CDR3 regions built TCR beta libraries. TCRdb used MiXCR to reprocess the multiplex PCR reads, holding one entry per CDR3 protein. This table has hundreds of thousands of distinct CDR3 sequences, about 13% appearing once. Time point meaning: newly diagnosed GD, antithyroid drugs for less than 3 months. Extracted RNA from PBMCs served as the source of the TCR library. This clonotype was found many times. Antigen: not known. Separately, the same data were catalogued under a study of T cells in Graves' hyperthyroidism and ophthalmopathy.

The chain uses TRBV30 and TRBJ2-2, with 7 positions matching TRBD2. This clonotype was sampled from a man aged 30 to 45 with Graves disease. Sequenced material: peripheral blood mononuclear cells (PBMCs), taken at new diagnosis, from a patient treated with antithyroid drugs. The CDR3 protein is CAWRTSSTGELFF. The CDR3, as DNA: TGTGCCTGGAGGACTAGCAGCACCGGGGAGCTGTTTTTT.